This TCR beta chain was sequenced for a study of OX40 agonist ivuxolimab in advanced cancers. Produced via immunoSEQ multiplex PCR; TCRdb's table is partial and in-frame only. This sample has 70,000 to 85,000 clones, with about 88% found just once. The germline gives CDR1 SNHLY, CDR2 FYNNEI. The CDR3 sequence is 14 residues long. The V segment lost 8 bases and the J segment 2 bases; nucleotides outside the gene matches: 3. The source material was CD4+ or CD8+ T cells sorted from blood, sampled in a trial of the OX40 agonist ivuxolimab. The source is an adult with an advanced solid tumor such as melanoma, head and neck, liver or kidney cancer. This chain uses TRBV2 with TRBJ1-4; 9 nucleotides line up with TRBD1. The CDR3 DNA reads TGTGCCAGCGGAGGGACAGGGACTAATGAAAAACTGTTTTTT. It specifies CASGGTGTNEKLFF.